These 30 T cell receptor beta chains were all obtained from the same sample, sequenced in a study of Graves' ophthalmopathy and Graves' hyperthyroidism. The authors amplified TCR beta CDR3 regions, and they did so from RNA transcripts for repertoire sequencing. First-round RT-PCR with HTBI primers preceded a second-round multiplex PCR. TCRdb independently ran MiXCR on the multiplex PCR reads; one entry per CDR3 protein. The repertoire holds a few hundred thousand distinct CDR3 sequences, with about 15% as singletons. Sequenced material: peripheral blood. The receptors stem from an adult woman with stable Graves' hyperthyroidism.

The sample holds many counts of this clonotype. The chain has TRBV6-2 or TRBV6-3 and TRBJ2-7; no firm D call. This CDR3 is built from 13 residues. In germline, CDR1 is MNHEY, CDR2 SVGEGT. V lost 7 bases and J lost 5, with 15 bases in between. CDR3 sequence reads: CASTKTETDEQYF. The CDR3 nucleotides read TGTGCCAGCACCAAAACCGAGACGGACGAGCAGTACTTC.

This chain uses TRBV27 with TRBJ1-1; 7 nucleotides match TRBD1. The germline gives CDR1 MNHEY, CDR2 SMNVEV (reference sequence). CDR3 length: 13 amino acids. Trimming removed 3 bases from V and 11 bases from J; junction bases left unmatched: 9. The CDR3 DNA is TGTGCCAGCAGTTTCCGGGACAGCCCGGAGGCTTTCTTT. Amino acid sequence: CASSFRDSPEAFF.

This clonotype was picked up a small number of times. The rearrangement links TRBV7-9 to TRBJ2-7, with D uncertain. There are 13 residues in the CDR3. V shed 4 bases and J shed 6 bases, with 13 bases lying between them. Germline lookup yields CDR1 SEHNR and CDR2 FQNEAQ (reference sequence). CDR3 DNA: TGTGCCAGCAGCTCCTTTAGCAAAGTCGAGCAGTACTTC. It yields the protein CASSSFSKVEQYF.

This clonotype was seen many times. The chain has TRBV11-2 and TRBJ2-7; D is uncertain. Looked up from germline, CDR1 is SGHAT and CDR2 is FQNNGV. The CDR3 has 16 amino acids. V dropped 1 base and J dropped 4 bases, with 17 bases sitting between them. CDR3 nucleotide sequence: TGTGCCAGCAGCTTAGTTGTTTCGGGTAGTAGGTACGAGCAGTACTTC. It yields the protein CASSLVVSGSRYEQYF.

In this sample, this clonotype turned up many times. The rearrangement joins TRBV7-2 to TRBJ2-3; 8 nucleotides agree with TRBD2. Germline CDR1 is SGHTA and CDR2 is FQGNSA. The CDR3 covers 15 residues. The ends lost 5 bases at V and 6 bases at J; junction bases unmatched: 10. CDR3: CASSPGGAMSDTQYF. For the CDR3, the DNA is TGTGCCAGCAGCCCGGGGGGGGCCATGTCCGATACGCAGTATTTT.

The V call is TRBV30, the J call TRBJ2-7; no clear D gene. The V end lost 0 bases, the J end lost 0 bases, and 3 bases lay between the germline ends. This CDR3 region has 12 residues. Germline V gene lookup returns CDR1 GTSNPN and CDR2 SVGIG (reference sequence). The CDR3 loop reads CAWSVSSYEQYF. Here the CDR3 DNA reads TGTGCCTGGAGTGTGTCCTCCTACGAGCAGTACTTC. Drawing the rest from reference TRBV30 and TRBJ2-7, the complete variable domain is SQTIHQWPATLVQPVGSPLSLECTVEGTSNPNLYWYRQAAGRGLQLLFYSVGIGQISSEVPQNLSASRPQDRQFILSSKKLLLSDSGFYLCAWSVSSYEQYFGPGTRLTVT.

This clonotype was found a few times. The junction departs from germline at one end; a sequencing error may be responsible. Here the CDR3 reads CASSLWRTLAKNIKYF. CDR3 coding DNA: TGTGCCAGCAGTTTATGGCGGACTTTAGCCAAAAACATTAAGTACTTC. The chain combines TRBV28 with TRBJ2-4, with D perhaps TRBD2 (5 bases). The CDR3 has 16 residues. Germline V CDR1 and CDR2: MDHEN, SYDVKM.

The chain is built from TRBV24-1 and TRBJ2-3; D possibly corresponds to TRBD1 (6 bases). The CDR3 length is 12 residues. The germline gives CDR1 KGHDR, CDR2 SFDVKD. Trimming took off 5 bases at V and 6 bases at J, with 8 bases between the two ends. The CDR3 is CATSGTGDTQYF. DNA of the CDR3: TGTGCCACCAGTGGAACAGGGGATACGCAGTATTTT.

There are many counts of this clonotype. Here the CDR3 DNA reads TGTGCCAGCACCTGGGGTACAGGGAACACTGAAGCTTTCTTT. Encoded protein: CASTWGTGNTEAFF. The J gene is TRBJ1-1, the V gene TRBV12-3 or TRBV12-4; D may be TRBD1 (5 bases). V was cut by 7 bases and J by 1 base, with 13 bases left in between. The CDR3 spans 14 residues.

The V and J genes are TRBV15 and TRBJ2-7; TRBD1 aligns across 9 bases. Germline CDR1 is LNHNV and CDR2 is YYDKDF (reference sequence). The V gene end was trimmed by 1 base and the J gene end by 2 bases; junction bases not matched to a gene: 3. This CDR3 is 15 amino acids long. CDR3 sequence reads: CATSRGWTGAYEQYF. CDR3 nucleotides: TGTGCCACCAGCAGAGGGTGGACAGGGGCCTACGAGCAGTACTTC.

V usage is TRBV4-2 and J usage is TRBJ2-5, with TRBD2 identical over 12 bases. Germline V gives CDR1 LGHNA, CDR2 YNFKEQ. The trim removed 5 bases at V and 2 bases at J, leaving 9 bases unmatched. The length of the CDR3 is 17 residues. CDR3 sequence (DNA): TGTGCCAGCAGCGTCAGACTAGCGGGGGTTGGACAAGAGACCCAGTACTTC. This sequence encodes CASSVRLAGVGQETQYF.

Ten or more counts support this clonotype. V usage is TRBV28 and J usage is TRBJ2-7, with a tentative D call TRBD1 (6 bases). Germline assignment: CDR1 MDHEN and CDR2 SYDVKM. Trimming shortened V by 5 bases and J by 7 bases, and 12 bases separated the two germline ends. The length of the CDR3 is 12 residues. CDR3 region: CASSPNRVEQYF. The CDR3 nucleotides read TGTGCCAGCAGTCCGAACAGGGTGGAGCAGTACTTC.

This clonotype was counted at least ten times. The chain joins TRBV28 to TRBJ2-6, with unresolved D. The length of the CDR3 is 16 residues. In germline, CDR1 is MDHEN, CDR2 SYDVKM. Trimming pared 3 bases from V and 1 base from J, leaving 10 bases between. The DNA for the CDR3 is TGTGCCAGCAGTTTCTTCCGACTTTCTGGGGCCAACGTCCTGACTTTC. It encodes CASSFFRLSGANVLTF.

This clonotype has a count of ten or more. The chain employs TRBV24-1 and TRBJ2-7, with TRBD2 identical over 7 bases. Unmatched junction bases numbered 5, after V lost 6 bases and J lost 1 base. CDR3 size: 14 residues. The V gene's germline CDR1 is KGHDR and CDR2 SFDVKD. CDR3 DNA sequence: TGTGCCACCAGTAACAGCGGGGCATCCTACGAGCAGTACTTC. Translation gives CATSNSGASYEQYF.

This chain connects TRBV4-3 to TRBJ2-7; 9 nucleotides line up with TRBD1. The ends lost 1 base at V and 12 bases at J; junction bases unmatched: 10. This CDR3 is built from 14 residues. Germline CDR1 is LGHNA and CDR2 is YSLEER. This CDR3 is CASSQVLGTGTVYF. The CDR3 bases are TGCGCCAGCAGCCAAGTATTGGGGACAGGGACCGTGTACTTC.

This clonotype was recorded many times. The chain employs TRBV28 and TRBJ2-7, with TRBD2 as a possible D gene (5 bases). Germline V lookup: CDR1 MDHEN, CDR2 SYDVKM. This CDR3 contains 16 residues. The V gene lost 1 base and the J gene lost 2 bases, with 15 bases spanning the gap. The CDR3 sequence: CASSLSGYSGPYEQYF. CDR3 nucleotide sequence: TGTGCCAGCAGTTTATCGGGCTACAGCGGTCCCTACGAGCAGTACTTC.

In this sample, this clonotype turned up many times. V gene TRBV20-1 combines with J gene TRBJ1-1; 8 bases agree with TRBD1. The germline V gene encodes CDR1 DFQATT and CDR2 SNEGSKA (reference sequence). CDR3 length equals 17 residues. Trimming at V came to 3 bases and at J to 0 bases, leaving 12 bases not matched to a gene. The CDR3 DNA reads TGCAGTGCTAGTAGTGTGATGACAGGGGATATGAACACTGAAGCTTTCTTT. Its translation is CSASSVMTGDMNTEAFF.

Only a few counts were recorded for this clonotype. This rearrangement joins TRBV4-3 to TRBJ1-2, with a weak D call TRBD1 (5 bases). Trimming took 6 bases from V and 0 from J, leaving 17 bases between them. The CDR3 is 16 residues long. The germline CDR1 and CDR2 sequences are LGHNA and YSLEER. CDR3 sequence reads: CASSPQEASSNYGYTF. CDR3 nucleotides: TGCGCCAGCAGTCCACAGGAAGCCTCTTCTAACTATGGCTACACCTTC.

This clonotype occurred many times. V and J are TRBV28 and TRBJ1-2; a possible D gene is TRBD1 (5 bases). V was shortened by 10 bases and J by 1 base, with 22 bases between the two germline ends. This CDR3 is built from 16 residues. The germline CDR1 and CDR2 sequences are MDHEN and SYDVKM. CDR3 residues: CATRTSGAVGNYGYTF. Here the CDR3 DNA reads TGTGCCACCCGAACAAGCGGGGCTGTCGGTAACTATGGCTACACCTTC.

The table lists this clonotype with many counts. The genes are TRBV10-2 and TRBJ2-6; D gene uncertain. Per germline, CDR1 WSHSY and CDR2 SAAADI. Trimming left V 5 bases short and J 0 bases short, with 8 bases between. The CDR3 totals 15 residues. The CDR3 protein is CASSYTSSGANVLTF. CDR3 nucleotides: TGCGCCAGCAGTTACACTTCCTCTGGGGCCAACGTCCTGACTTTC.

This clonotype was recorded at least ten times. This chain joins TRBV4-2 and TRBJ2-7, with TRBD1 identical over 7 bases. CDR1 is LGHNA, CDR2 YNFKEQ, per germline. V gave up 6 bases and J gave up 4 bases; unmatched junction bases: 3. The CDR3 consists of 12 residues. CDR3 in amino acids: CASSQQGYEQYF. DNA for the CDR3: TGTGCCAGCAGTCAACAGGGGTACGAGCAGTACTTC.

This clonotype was recorded many times. V and J are TRBV6-1 and TRBJ2-5; D tentatively fits TRBD1 or TRBD2 (6 bases each). The germline V and J ends were trimmed by 1 base and 4 bases, with 10 bases remaining between them. CDR3 length equals 14 residues. Looked up from germline, CDR1 is MNHNS and CDR2 is SASEGT. CDR3 residues: CASSEERGRETQYF. CDR3 nucleotides: TGTGCCAGCAGTGAAGAACGGGGGCGAGAGACCCAGTACTTC.

The chain carries TRBV28 and TRBJ1-1, with TRBD1 matching over 8 bases. The germline CDR1 and CDR2 sequences are MDHEN and SYDVKM. Trimming cost V 8 bases and J 4 bases; bases outside gene matches: 12. This CDR3 has 15 residues. CDR3 sequence (DNA): TGTGCCAGCCGAATCCTTGGACAGGGCGGCACTGAAGCTTTCTTT. Its protein product is CASRILGQGGTEAFF. The whole variable domain, remainder taken from reference TRBV28 and TRBJ1-1, is DVKVTQSSRYLVKRTGEKVFLECVQDMDHENMFWYRQDPGLGLRLIYFSYDVKMKEKGDIPEGYSVSREKKERFSLILESASTNQTSMYLCASRILGQGGTEAFFGQGTRLTVV.

With respect to this clonotype: The missing conserved phenylalanine or tryptophan at the end of this CDR3 makes a read error likely. The chain has TRBV28 and TRBJ1-5; no clear D. CDR3 length equals 14 residues. Trimming left V 3 bases short and J 3 bases short, with 9 bases between. Germline lookup yields CDR1 MDHEN and CDR2 SYDVKM. The CDR3 sequence is CASSFSLDNQPQHY. CDR3 sequence (DNA): TGTGCCAGCAGTTTTTCCCTGGACAATCAGCCCCAGCATTAT.

This clonotype was seen ten or more times. This chain connects TRBV28 to TRBJ2-4, with D hard to call. Looked up from germline, CDR1 is MDHEN and CDR2 is SYDVKM. The CDR3 is made up of 15 amino acids. The ends were cut back, 7 bases at V and 0 bases at J, with 13 bases in the middle. The CDR3 sequence is CASMSRVLAKNIQYF. As DNA, the CDR3 is TGTGCCAGCATGTCTCGCGTCTTAGCCAAAAACATTCAGTACTTC.

CDR3 residues: CASSASGEGLAEQYF. The CDR3 region has the DNA TGTGCCAGCAGCGCCTCCGGGGAGGGGTTGGCCGAGCAGTACTTC. V gene TRBV9 combines with J gene TRBJ2-7, with TRBD2 matching 7 bases. The germline CDR1 and CDR2 sequences are SGDLS and YYNGEE. CDR3 length: 15 residues. V was pared by 3 bases and J by 6 bases, with 12 bases of the junction left unmatched.

This clonotype has a count of ten or more. The chain is built from TRBV6-1 and TRBJ2-5, with 9 bases that match TRBD2. Trimming at V came to 5 bases and at J to 4 bases, leaving 14 bases not matched to a gene. In germline, CDR1 is MNHNS, CDR2 SASEGT. CDR3 length: 17 amino acids. This chain's CDR3 is CASSLHNIAGEVETQYF. The CDR3 DNA reads as TGTGCCAGCAGTCTCCACAATATAGCGGGAGAAGTAGAGACCCAGTACTTC.

The CDR3 sequence: CASSARDNQEYEQYF. The CDR3 nucleotides read TGTGCCAGCAGCGCCCGGGACAATCAGGAATACGAGCAGTACTTC. The chain employs TRBV7-9 and TRBJ2-7; D may be TRBD1 (6 bases). The CDR3 has 15 residues. The V end lost 5 bases, the J end lost 4 bases, and 18 bases lay between the germline ends. The germline CDR1 and CDR2 sequences are SEHNR and FQNEAQ (reference sequence).

In this sample, this clonotype turned up many times. The gene calls are TRBV11-1 and TRBJ1-2; perhaps TRBD1 as D (5 bases). Between the trimmed V and J ends, which lost 3 bases and 7 bases, there was a span of 21 bases. The CDR3 covers 16 residues. Germline-derived CDR1 and CDR2 are SGHAT and FQDESV (reference sequence). In DNA form, the CDR3 reads TGTGCCAGCAGCTTCGGTCCTCCAGTGGGGCTCGGTGGCTACACCTTC. Translating it yields CASSFGPPVGLGGYTF.

This clonotype was found a few times. The gene calls are TRBV11-2 and TRBJ2-4; either TRBD1 or TRBD2 may fit D (5 bases each). CDR1 is SGHAT and CDR2 is FQNNGV in the germline V gene. Trimming left V 5 bases short and J 7 bases short, with 18 bases between. The CDR3 loop spans 15 amino acids. The CDR3 DNA sequence: TGTGCCAGCAGCCTACCCGACAGCCGAGGGAACATTCAGTACTTC. This sequence encodes CASSLPDSRGNIQYF.